This T cell receptor beta chain is drawn from a study of neurological immune-mediated disorders. This clonotype occurred many times. TCRdb processed the 5' RACE reads anew with MiXCR; each CDR3 protein has one entry. The sample records about 62,000 distinct CDR3 sequences, over 3.5% being singletons. V lost 0 bases and J 2 bases, leaving 13 bases between the germline ends. The CDR3 totals 16 residues. Germline-derived CDR1 and CDR2 are SGHRS and YFSETQ. What was sequenced was PBMCs. V usage is TRBV5-1 and J usage is TRBJ2-3; a possible D gene is TRBD2 (6 bases). This clonotype was obtained from a woman aged 45-65 years with multiple sclerosis. The CDR3 sequence is CASSLGNSGFTDTQYF. CDR3 bases: TGCGCCAGCAGCTTGGGAAACAGCGGGTTCACAGATACGCAGTATTTT.